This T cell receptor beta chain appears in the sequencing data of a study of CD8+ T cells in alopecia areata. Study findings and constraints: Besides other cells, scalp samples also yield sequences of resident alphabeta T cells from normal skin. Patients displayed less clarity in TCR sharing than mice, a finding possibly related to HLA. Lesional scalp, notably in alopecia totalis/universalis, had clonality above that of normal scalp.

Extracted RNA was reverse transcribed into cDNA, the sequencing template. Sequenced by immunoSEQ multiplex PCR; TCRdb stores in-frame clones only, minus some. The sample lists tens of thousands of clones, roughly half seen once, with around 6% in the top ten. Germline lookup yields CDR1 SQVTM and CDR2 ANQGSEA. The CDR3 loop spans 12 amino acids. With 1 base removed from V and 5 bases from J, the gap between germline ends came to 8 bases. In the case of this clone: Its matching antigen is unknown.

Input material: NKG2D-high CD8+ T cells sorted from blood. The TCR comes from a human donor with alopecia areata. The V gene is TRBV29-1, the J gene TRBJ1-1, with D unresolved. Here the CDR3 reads CSVEASLTEAFF. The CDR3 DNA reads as TGCAGCGTTGAAGCCTCCCTGACTGAAGCTTTCTTT.